The 6 T cell receptor beta chains presented below share a single source sample, sequenced in a study of blood T cell repertoires in COVID-19. The repertoire was sequenced with immunoSEQ multiplex PCR; TCRdb's copy has only in-frame clones and lacks some. The table lists 80,000 to 100,000 clones, around nine tenths of them singletons. Input material: peripheral blood. The origin of the receptors is a man aged 50-60 years with acute or convalescent COVID-19.

This clone was found once. The J gene is TRBJ2-1, the V gene TRBV14, with 8 nucleotides matching TRBD2. The CDR3 extends over 16 amino acids. After removal of 8 bases from V and 4 bases from J, the junction contained 13 bases not matched to a gene. Germline V gene data show CDR1 as SGHDN and CDR2 as FVKESK. DNA of the CDR3: TGTGCCAGCGGCCCATTAAAGACTAGCGTTTACAATGAGCAGTTCTTC. Amino acid sequence: CASGPLKTSVYNEQFF.

This clone was observed a single time. This chain links TRBV18 with TRBJ1-5; possibly TRBD1 for D (5 bases). CDR1 and CDR2 from the germline V gene are KGHSH and LQKENI. The CDR3 covers 15 residues. The V and J ends lost 6 bases and 0 bases respectively, with 12 bases between them. In DNA form, the CDR3 reads TGTGCCAGCTCCCGGGGAGGGGATAGCAATCAGCCCCAGCATTTT. Its protein is CASSRGGDSNQPQHF.

The chain joins TRBV25-1 to TRBJ1-4, with D maybe TRBD1 (5 bases). The CDR3 is 14 residues long. Germline CDR1 reads MGHDK; CDR2 reads SYGVNS. V lost 6 bases, J lost 8 bases, and 16 bases lay in between. This CDR3 is CASSGGLEVEKLFF. CDR3 DNA: TGTGCCAGCAGCGGGGGTCTAGAGGTGGAAAAACTGTTTTTT.

The chain uses TRBV7-2 and TRBJ1-4; the match to TRBD1 covers 7 bases. CDR1 SGHTA and CDR2 FQGNSA come from the germline V gene. CDR3 length: 14 residues. V shed 3 bases, J shed 3 bases, and the junction held 1 base outside the gene matches. CDR3 DNA: TGTGCCAGCAGCTTGGGACAGCCTAATGAAAAACTGTTTTTT. This sequence encodes CASSLGQPNEKLFF.

The chain uses TRBV5-1 and TRBJ1-2; D perhaps matches TRBD1 (5 bases). The CDR3 runs to 16 residues. Germline values: CDR1 SGHRS, CDR2 YFSETQ. V was cut by 0 bases and J by 4 bases, with 16 bases left in between. The CDR3 protein is CASSLGHQGGIYGYTF. For the CDR3, the DNA is TGCGCCAGCAGCTTGGGGCACCAGGGAGGGATCTATGGCTACACCTTC.

This chain connects TRBV27 to TRBJ2-3, with D uncertain. Trimming took off 1 base at V and 1 base at J, with 12 bases between the two ends. Germline loops: CDR1 MNHEY, CDR2 SMNVEV (reference sequence). The CDR3 loop spans 16 amino acids. CDR3 region: CASSLLLSGGTDTQYF. The CDR3 nucleotides are TGTGCCAGCAGTTTATTATTATCCGGAGGCACAGATACGCAGTATTTT.